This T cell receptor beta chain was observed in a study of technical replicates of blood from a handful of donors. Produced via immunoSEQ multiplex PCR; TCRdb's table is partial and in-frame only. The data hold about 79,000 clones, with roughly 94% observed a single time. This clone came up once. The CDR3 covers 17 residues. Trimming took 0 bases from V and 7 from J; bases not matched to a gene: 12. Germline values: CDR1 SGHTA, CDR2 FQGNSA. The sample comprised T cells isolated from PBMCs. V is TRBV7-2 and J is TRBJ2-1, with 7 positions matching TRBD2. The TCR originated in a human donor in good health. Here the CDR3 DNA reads TGTGCCAGCAGCTTAGCGCCCACCAGGACTAGTGTGAATGAGCAGTTCTTC. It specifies CASSLAPTRTSVNEQFF.